The 30 T cell receptor beta chains presented below share a single source sample, sequenced in a study of T cells in women clearing cervical HPV infection. TCRdb's copy holds only in-frame clones and misses some; the assay was immunoSEQ multiplex PCR. Recorded for this sample: 40,000 or so clones. The sample was blood buffy coat. The receptors come from a woman aged 18 to 69 with a cervical HPV16 infection that either progressed to CIN3+ or cleared (not recorded which).

On this clone: From the germline J gene comes the end of the CDR3, since the read stops 3 residues before it. This chain joins TRBV30 and TRBJ1-2, with D unclear. The germline V gene has CDR1 GTSNPN and CDR2 SVGIG (reference sequence). This CDR3 contains 12 residues. The covered CDR3 bases are TGTGCCTGGAGTTTGGGCAGCTACGAC. Residues: CAWSLGSYD. The whole CDR3 is CAWSLGSYDYTF.

Worth noting for this clone: The sequenced fragment ends 3 residues before the CDR3 boundary, so the rest is inferred from the germline J gene. The genes are TRBV6-1 and TRBJ1-1, with D unclear. CDR3 size: 13 residues. The V and J ends lost 2 bases and 7 bases respectively, with 11 bases between them. Germline assignment: CDR1 MNHNS and CDR2 SASEGT. The CDR3 bases that were read are TGTGCCAGCAGTGAACCTGGACTATATGAA. This sequence encodes CASSEPGLYE. The whole CDR3 protein is CASSEPGLYEAFF.

As concerns this clone: The sequenced fragment ends 3 residues before the CDR3 boundary, so the rest is inferred from the germline J gene. This sample also contains other DNA sequences that code for the same CDR3. The V gene is TRBV19, the J gene TRBJ1-2; TRBD1 might be the D (5 bases). Germline lookup yields CDR1 LNHDA and CDR2 SQIVND (reference sequence). This CDR3 region has 14 residues. CDR3 amino acids: CASSIGGVSYDYTF. CDR3 DNA, as far as it was read: TGTGCCAGTAGTATAGGAGGGGTTAGCTACGAC.

A word on this clone: With the read ending 3 residues before the CDR3 end, the germline J gene is used to fill in that end. This sequence joins TRBV7-9 and TRBJ1-2, with D tentatively TRBD1 (5 bases). V was shortened by 0 bases and J by 4 bases, with 12 bases between the two germline ends. This CDR3 is 15 amino acids long. Germline V gives CDR1 SEHNR, CDR2 FQNEAQ (reference sequence). Here the CDR3 reads CASSLAGGSGYGYTF. CDR3 DNA (partial): TGTGCCAGCAGCTTAGCGGGGGGGTCCGGCTATGGC.

About this clone itself: Read sequence stops 3 residues before the CDR3 end, and the germline J gene provides the missing end. The chain joins TRBV9 to TRBJ2-2; D is undetermined. V gave up 6 bases and J gave up 0 bases, with 9 bases separating them. This CDR3 contains 14 residues. Germline assignment: CDR1 SGDLS and CDR2 YYNGEE. The sequenced part of the CDR3 DNA is TGTGCCAGCATGGCCCCGACGAACACCGGGGAG. Translating it yields CASMAPTNTGE. The full-length CDR3 reads as CASMAPTNTGELFF.

For this clone: The read ends 3 residues shy of where the CDR3 ends; the end is completed using the germline J gene. The V and J genes are TRBV6-2 or TRBV6-3 and TRBJ1-2, with a possible D match to TRBD1 (6 bases). In germline, CDR1 is MNHEY, CDR2 SVGEGT. CDR3 length equals 14 residues. CDR3 protein: CASRPGQPSYDYTF. Partial CDR3 DNA: TGTGCCAGCAGACCGGGACAACCATCCTACGAC.

Details on this clone: The read is 3 residues too short to cover the CDR3 end, so that end is filled in from the germline J gene. The chain has TRBV10-3 and TRBJ2-3, with unresolved D. This CDR3 has 12 residues. V was trimmed by 5 bases and J by 0 bases, leaving 3 bases between them. Germline values: CDR1 ENHRY, CDR2 SYGVKD. The CDR3: CAISTSTDTQYF. CDR3 DNA, as far as it was read: TGTGCCATCAGTACTAGCACAGATACG.

A word on this clone: The read falls 3 residues short of the CDR3 end, and the missing part is taken from the germline J gene. The V call is TRBV30, the J call TRBJ2-2; D is ambiguous. Germline V gene sequence: CDR1 GTSNPN, CDR2 SVGIG (reference sequence). The CDR3 length is 12 residues. CDR3 bases read: TGTGCCTGGAAGAGAACTAATGAAAAG. It translates to CAWKRTNEK. The complete CDR3 sequence is CAWKRTNEKLFF.

Points on this clone: Sequencing ends 3 residues short of the CDR3 end; the germline J gene provides the rest. This chain connects TRBV28 to TRBJ2-7; TRBD2 might be the D (5 bases). V was clipped by 8 bases and J by 0 bases, with 14 bases between them. The CDR3 has 14 amino acids. Germline V gene data show CDR1 as MDHEN and CDR2 as SYDVKM. The part of the CDR3 DNA that was read is TGTGCCAGCCGACCGACGGGGAGCTCCTACGAG. As protein: CASRPTGSSYE. From start to end, the CDR3 is CASRPTGSSYEQYF.

Regarding this clone: Read sequence stops 3 residues before the CDR3 end, and the germline J gene provides the missing end. The chain couples TRBV19 to TRBJ1-2, with 7 bases fitting TRBD1. Germline V gene data show CDR1 as LNHDA and CDR2 as SQIVND (reference sequence). V was clipped by 7 bases and J by 4 bases; unmatched bases: 6. The CDR3 contains 13 residues. The CDR3 DNA, read in part, is TGTGCCAGTACATTGCCAGGGGGCTATGGC. Protein sequence: CASTLPGGYG. The entire CDR3 protein reads CASTLPGGYGYTF. Using reference TRBV19 and TRBJ1-2 for the parts outside the CDR3, the full variable domain is DGGITQSPKYLFRKEGQNVTLSCEQNLNHDAMYWYRQDPGQGLRLIYYSQIVNDFQKGDIAEGYSVSREKKESFPLTVTSAQKNPTAFYLCASTLPGGYGYTFGSGTRLTVV.

A note on this clone: The CDR3 goes on 3 residues after the read ends, and that part is filled in from the germline J gene. The chain has TRBV27 and TRBJ2-7; D might be TRBD1 (5 bases). Trimming took 7 bases from V and 6 from J, leaving 22 bases between them. Germline V gives CDR1 MNHEY, CDR2 SMNVEV (reference sequence). This CDR3 comprises 15 residues. CDR3 sequence: CASTSSPGLLGEQYF. The DNA read from the CDR3 is TGTGCCAGCACCTCGAGCCCAGGGCTGTTAGGCGAG.

On this clone itself: With the read ending 3 residues before the CDR3 end, the germline J gene is used to fill in that end. The chain couples TRBV19 to TRBJ2-4; 7 nucleotides align to TRBD1. The CDR3 runs to 14 residues. Germline V gene sequence: CDR1 LNHDA, CDR2 SQIVND (reference sequence). The sequenced part of the CDR3 DNA is TGTGCCAGTAGTATAGATAAGGACAGGTGGGGT. Its protein product is CASSIDKDRWG. The CDR3 in full is CASSIDKDRWGQYF. The full variable domain, rest sourced from reference TRBV19 and TRBJ2-4, is DGGITQSPKYLFRKEGQNVTLSCEQNLNHDAMYWYRQDPGQGLRLIYYSQIVNDFQKGDIAEGYSVSREKKESFPLTVTSAQKNPTAFYLCASSIDKDRWGQYFGAGTRLSVL.

Comment on this clone: The missing CDR3 end, 3 residues past where the read stops, is filled in from the germline J gene. This chain links TRBV20-1 with TRBJ2-7; TRBD2 matches 7 bases. Germline assignment: CDR1 DFQATT and CDR2 SNEGSKA (reference sequence). The V and J ends lost 1 base and 3 bases, in that order; junction bases with no gene match: 15. The CDR3 extends over 17 amino acids. The part of the CDR3 DNA that was read is TGCAGTGCTAGAGGGGGGGGATTCGCAGATCCTTACTACGAG. It specifies CSARGGGFADPYYE. The full CDR3 protein is CSARGGGFADPYYEQYF.

Of note for this clone: The read is 3 residues too short to cover the CDR3 end, so that end is filled in from the germline J gene. The V and J genes are TRBV7-7 and TRBJ1-2; D is unresolved. The CDR3 has 15 residues. Germline CDR1 and CDR2: SSHAT and FNYEAQ (reference sequence). The CDR3 protein is CASSRIFSPNNDYTF. Partial CDR3 DNA: TGTGCCAGCAGTCGAATATTTAGCCCGAACAATGAC.

On this clone: Read sequence stops 3 residues before the CDR3 end, and the germline J gene provides the missing end. This sequence joins TRBV28 and TRBJ2-7; D might be TRBD2 (5 bases). CDR3 length equals 11 residues. Trimming removed 6 bases from V and 4 bases from J, with 7 bases in between. Per the germline V gene, CDR1 is MDHEN and CDR2 is SYDVKM. The CDR3 protein is CASRQRYEQYF. The CDR3 bases that were read are TGTGCCAGCAGACAGCGGTACGAG.

In the case of this clone: Sequencing ends 3 residues short of the CDR3 end; the germline J gene provides the rest. The rearrangement links TRBV7-9 to TRBJ2-1, with D possibly matching TRBD1 (6 bases). This CDR3 comprises 15 residues. Germline values: CDR1 SEHNR, CDR2 FQNEAQ (reference sequence). The V end was cut by 3 bases, the J end by 7 bases, with 16 bases between. This CDR3 reads CASSLGDNRGNEQFF. CDR3 bases read: TGTGCCAGCAGCTTGGGGGACAATAGGGGGAATGAG.

On this clone itself: The DNA ends 3 residues before the CDR3 does, and the rest of the CDR3 is filled in from the germline J gene. The rearrangement links TRBV20-1 to TRBJ2-1; D gene uncertain. The CDR3 is 16 amino acids. Germline loops: CDR1 DFQATT, CDR2 SNEGSKA (reference sequence). The V and J ends lost 4 bases and 0 bases respectively, with 16 bases between them. The CDR3 region is CSATILADLSYNEQFF. The CDR3 DNA, read in part, is TGCAGTGCTACTATCCTGGCGGATCTCTCCTACAATGAG.

Note on this clone: Read data end 3 residues before the CDR3 end; the end is taken from the germline J gene. This chain uses TRBV19 with TRBJ2-2, with D possibly matching TRBD1 (6 bases). In germline, CDR1 is LNHDA, CDR2 SQIVND (reference sequence). CDR3 length: 14 amino acids. CDR3 DNA (partial): TGTGCCAGTAGTATAGCAGGGGCTGATTCACCG. This translates into CASSIAGADSP. The full CDR3 sequence reads CASSIAGADSPLFF.

For this clone: The read ends 3 residues early relative to the CDR3; the germline J gene fills the gap. This chain uses TRBV5-1 with TRBJ1-1, with 10 bases aligning to TRBD1. The CDR3 has 13 amino acids. The germline V gene encodes CDR1 SGHRS and CDR2 YFSETQ. V shed 4 bases, J shed 3 bases, and the junction held 0 bases outside the gene matches. CDR3 bases read: TGCGCCAGCAGCGGGACAGGGGACACTGAA. It codes for CASSGTGDTE. From start to end, the CDR3 is CASSGTGDTEAFF.

Points on this clone: Coverage ceases 3 residues before the CDR3 finishes, and the germline J gene fills in the end. V and J are TRBV29-1 and TRBJ2-7; D remains unclear. The CDR3 contains 12 residues. Trimming pared 3 bases from V and 2 bases from J, leaving 8 bases between. The germline V gene has CDR1 SQVTM and CDR2 ANQGSEA. CDR3 DNA (partial): TGCAGCGTTGACCTGGGCCCCTACGAG. It is translated as CSVDLGPYE. The CDR3 in full is CSVDLGPYEQYF.

Remarks on this clone: The read stops 3 residues short of the end of the CDR3; the missing end is completed from the germline J gene. This chain joins TRBV20-1 and TRBJ2-1, with 10 bases aligning to TRBD2. This CDR3 spans 16 amino acids. Germline-derived CDR1 and CDR2 are DFQATT and SNEGSKA (reference sequence). V lost 5 bases to trimming and J lost 6 bases; unmatched junction nucleotides: 13. CDR3 sequence reads: CSARLPSSGSGNEQFF. The sequenced CDR3 bases are TGCAGTGCTCGACTTCCCTCTAGCGGGAGCGGCAATGAG.

A word on this clone: Coverage ceases 3 residues before the CDR3 finishes, and the germline J gene fills in the end. This chain connects TRBV30 to TRBJ2-1; a possible D gene is TRBD2 (5 bases). With 2 bases removed from V and 9 bases from J, the gap between germline ends came to 11 bases. CDR1 and CDR2 (germline): GTSNPN, SVGIG (reference sequence). CDR3 size: 12 residues. The chain's CDR3 is CAWSLLASEQFF. The DNA read from the CDR3 is TGTGCCTGGAGTTTGCTAGCATCTGAG.

Turning to this clone: The read terminates 3 residues ahead of where the CDR3 ends, so the germline J gene completes it. The rearrangement joins TRBV18 to TRBJ1-3; 9 bases agree with TRBD1. The CDR3 is made up of 17 amino acids. Germline CDR1 is KGHSH and CDR2 is LQKENI. Losses at the gene ends were 3 bases for V and 0 bases for J; bases not matched to a gene: 6. CDR3 amino acids: CASSPGQGWSSGNTIYF. Partial CDR3 DNA: TGTGCCAGCTCACCGGGACAGGGCTGGAGCTCTGGAAACACC.

With respect to this clone: Sequencing ends 3 residues short of the CDR3 end; the germline J gene provides the rest. This sequence joins TRBV5-5 and TRBJ2-7; D remains unclear. The CDR3 sequence is 14 residues long. Germline values: CDR1 SGHKS, CDR2 YYEKEE (reference sequence). With 0 bases removed from V and 1 base from J, the gap between germline ends came to 8 bases. The CDR3 spells CASSLGTASYEQYF. The CDR3 DNA, read in part, is TGTGCCAGCAGCTTGGGTACAGCTTCCTACGAG.

To note about this clone: The observed sequence ends 3 residues before the CDR3 terminus, with the missing tail filled in from the germline J gene. This chain connects TRBV20-1 to TRBJ2-2, with a tentative D call TRBD1 (6 bases). The CDR3 sequence is 14 residues long. V lost 6 bases and J 2 bases, leaving 13 bases between the germline ends. The germline CDR1 and CDR2 sequences are DFQATT and SNEGSKA (reference sequence). Incomplete CDR3 DNA: TGCAGTGCCCCGGTGGACAGTAACACCGGGGAG. Translating it yields CSAPVDSNTGE. The full CDR3 protein reads CSAPVDSNTGELFF.

With regard to this clone: With the read ending 3 residues before the CDR3 end, the germline J gene is used to fill in that end. The chain combines TRBV9 with TRBJ2-7; D not certain. In germline, CDR1 is SGDLS, CDR2 YYNGEE. Trimming shortened V by 0 bases and J by 0 bases, and 7 bases separated the two germline ends. The CDR3 loop spans 14 amino acids. The CDR3 protein is CASSVALYSYEQYF. The part of the CDR3 DNA that was read is TGTGCCAGCAGCGTAGCACTTTACTCCTACGAG.

Details on this clone: Read data end 3 residues before the CDR3 end; the end is taken from the germline J gene. This chain connects TRBV20-1 to TRBJ2-7, with 8 bases fitting TRBD2. The junction had 3 bases not matched to a gene; V was cut back by 3 bases and J by 2 bases. Germline V gene lookup returns CDR1 DFQATT and CDR2 SNEGSKA (reference sequence). CDR3 size: 13 residues. Partial CDR3 DNA: TGCAGTGCTAGGCCGGGACTAGCCTACGAG. As protein: CSARPGLAYE. The entire CDR3 sequence reads CSARPGLAYEQYF.

Concerning this clone: Read sequence stops 3 residues before the CDR3 end, and the germline J gene provides the missing end. This chain links TRBV5-6 with TRBJ2-7; D not resolved. Germline values: CDR1 SGHDT, CDR2 YYEEEE. This CDR3 contains 14 residues. Trimming took off 3 bases at V and 3 bases at J, with 13 bases between the two ends. The CDR3 here is CASSSRLEFYEQYF. The sequenced CDR3 bases are TGTGCCAGCAGCTCTAGACTGGAGTTCTACGAG. Together with reference TRBV5-6 and TRBJ2-7, the CDR3 gives the full variable domain: DAGVTQSPTHLIKTRGQQVTLRCSPKSGHDTVSWYQQALGQGPQFIFQYYEEEERQRGNFPDRFSGHQFPNYSSELNVNALLLGDSALYLCASSSRLEFYEQYFGPGTRLTVT.

Notes on this clone: The read is 3 residues too short to cover the CDR3 end, so that end is filled in from the germline J gene. The genes are TRBV2 and TRBJ2-1; 7 bases are shared with TRBD2. The germline gives CDR1 SNHLY, CDR2 FYNNEI. Trimming cost V 8 bases and J 8 bases; bases outside gene matches: 9. This CDR3 is built from 13 residues. CDR3 DNA (partial): TGTGCCAGCTCACCAAGGGCGGGAGATGAG. Residues: CASSPRAGDE. The whole CDR3 reads CASSPRAGDEQFF.

For this clone: Sequencing ends 3 residues short of the CDR3 end; the germline J gene provides the rest. J is TRBJ1-2 and V is TRBV6-2 or TRBV6-3, with unresolved D. CDR1 and CDR2 (germline): MNHEY, SVGEGT. This CDR3 has 13 residues. The CDR3 is CASRATSSHDYTF. The sequenced CDR3 bases are TGTGCCAGCAGAGCGACGTCTTCCCACGAC.